Given below is one T cell receptor (beta chain) in context. The data were produced by immunoSEQ multiplex PCR, yet TCRdb's version contains in-frame clones alone and is incomplete. The table has 27,000 or so clones, 88% seen once. The record originates from a study of blood T cell repertoires in COVID-19. About the research overall: Sites in the United States, Italy and Spain provided acute and convalescent COVID-19 samples. T cells, B-cell-depleted T cells, or PBMCs provided the cDNA or gDNA that served as material.

The V gene end was trimmed by 4 bases and the J gene end by 2 bases; junction bases not matched to a gene: 7. The CDR3 consists of 16 residues. Germline CDR1 is SGHRS and CDR2 is YFSETQ. This TCR derives from a human donor in a cohort sampled during active COVID-19. The gene calls are TRBV5-1 and TRBJ2-5, with 11 nucleotides matching TRBD2. Sequencing was performed on peripheral blood. The DNA for the CDR3 is TGCGCCAGCAGCCCTCGGACTAGCGGGTCGCAAGAGACCCAGTACTTC. Its translation is CASSPRTSGSQETQYF.